This entry lists 13 T cell receptor beta chains sequenced from one sample in a study of T-cell reconstitution after alpha-beta-depleted transplantation in children. Preparation of the TCRbeta library involved a method that used unique molecular identifiers. Using its own MiXCR run on the PCR reads, TCRdb lists one record per CDR3 protein. Seen here are some 640,000 distinct CDR3 sequences, around 17% observed once, and the top ten hold 1.1%. Here the sequenced sample was PBMCs from the stem cell graft donor, taken from the stem cell graft. The source is a human donor who donated a stem cell graft to a child with acute myeloid leukemia.

This clonotype has ten or more counts. V usage is TRBV29-1 and J usage is TRBJ2-1, with 7 bases that match TRBD2. CDR3 length equals 13 residues. Germline-derived CDR1 and CDR2 are SQVTM and ANQGSEA. V was clipped by 4 bases and J by 5 bases; unmatched bases: 5. CDR3 nucleotides: TGCAGCGTTGCGCCCAGCGGGGACAATGAGCAGTTCTTC. Amino acids: CSVAPSGDNEQFF.

This clonotype was counted at least ten times. This chain links TRBV6-6 with TRBJ2-1, with D possibly being TRBD1 or TRBD2 (5 bases each). CDR1 MNHNY and CDR2 SVGAGI come from the germline V gene (reference sequence). The CDR3 contains 13 residues. Trimming cost V 8 bases and J 0 bases, with 8 bases left between them. The CDR3, as DNA: TGTGCCAGCCGGGACGGCTCCTACAATGAGCAGTTCTTC. It is translated as CASRDGSYNEQFF.

This clonotype was counted ten times or more. The V gene is TRBV5-6, the J gene TRBJ2-1; 10 nucleotides agree with TRBD2. The CDR3 loop spans 15 amino acids. V lost 4 bases and J lost 4; bases outside the gene matches: 5. Germline V gives CDR1 SGHDT, CDR2 YYEEEE. In nucleotides, the CDR3 is TGTGCCAGCAGCATAGCGGGGGGTCTTTACAATGAGCAGTTCTTC. Translated, it gives CASSIAGGLYNEQFF.

This clonotype has ten or more counts. The J gene is TRBJ2-5, the V gene TRBV20-1, with 10 nucleotides matching TRBD2. The CDR3 is 16 amino acids. The germline V gene encodes CDR1 DFQATT and CDR2 SNEGSKA (reference sequence). The trim removed 3 bases at V and 1 base at J, leaving 8 bases unmatched. The CDR3 region has the DNA TGCAGTGCTAGCCCTCCCGGGACTAGCGCCCAAGAGACCCAGTACTTC. Amino acids: CSASPPGTSAQETQYF.

On this clonotype itself: This may stem from a read error, because a much larger clone lies one nucleotide away. This sequence joins TRBV20-1 and TRBJ1-2; D possibly corresponds to TRBD1 (6 bases). V lost 3 bases, J lost 11 bases, and 25 bases lay in between. Germline assignment: CDR1 DFQATT and CDR2 SNEGSKA (reference sequence). The CDR3 consists of 15 residues. DNA for the CDR3: TGCAGTGCTAGCGATCGTTCAGGGACAACTTTTGGGTACACCTTC. Protein: CSASDRSGTTFGYTF.

This clonotype was seen many times. This chain links TRBV9 with TRBJ2-7; D perhaps matches TRBD2 (6 bases). Trimming removed 3 bases at V and 2 bases at J, with 18 bases between. The CDR3 is 16 residues long. Germline-derived CDR1 and CDR2 are SGDLS and YYNGEE. As DNA, the CDR3 is TGTGCCAGCAGCGGAACCGGGACTGGGAAAGCCTACGAGCAGTACTTC. It translates to CASSGTGTGKAYEQYF.

The J gene is TRBJ1-2, the V gene TRBV5-1; D may be TRBD1 (6 bases). CDR3 size: 19 residues. The germline V and J ends were trimmed by 1 base and 7 bases, with 29 bases remaining between them. Per germline, CDR1 SGHRS and CDR2 YFSETQ. CDR3 amino acids: CASSLSSAGGSSALGGYTF. The CDR3 DNA reads TGCGCCAGCAGCTTGTCTTCCGCCGGGGGCAGTTCGGCTCTAGGTGGCTACACCTTC.

The chain has TRBV2 and TRBJ2-3, with D tentatively TRBD2 (5 bases). V was shortened by 7 bases and J by 6 bases, with 14 bases between the two germline ends. The CDR3 runs 13 residues. Germline-derived CDR1 and CDR2 are SNHLY and FYNNEI. CDR3 loop: CASIVGTRDTQYF. CDR3 DNA sequence: TGTGCCAGCATTGTGGGTACTAGGGATACGCAGTATTTT. The full variable domain, with the rest looked up from reference TRBV2 and TRBJ2-3, is EPEVTQTPSHQVTQMGQEVILRCVPISNHLYFYWYRQILGQKVEFLVSFYNNEISEKSEIFDDQFSVERPDGSNFTLKIRSTKLEDSAMYFCASIVGTRDTQYFGPGTRLTVL.

This clonotype was found many times. The V call is TRBV20-1, the J call TRBJ2-5; D is undetermined. This CDR3 region has 14 residues. Germline-derived CDR1 and CDR2 are DFQATT and SNEGSKA (reference sequence). The V end lost 6 bases, the J end lost 2 bases, and 16 bases lay between the germline ends. The CDR3: CSARINEIQETQYF. The CDR3 DNA reads as TGCAGTGCCAGGATCAATGAGATACAAGAGACCCAGTACTTC.

This clonotype was observed a handful of times. The V call is TRBV5-1, the J call TRBJ2-1; possibly TRBD2 for D (5 bases). There are 14 residues in the CDR3. CDR1 is SGHRS, CDR2 YFSETQ, per germline. Trimming removed 4 bases at V and 4 bases at J, with 12 bases between. The CDR3 bases are TGCGCCAGCAGCCCTTGGGAGTCTTACAATGAGCAGTTCTTC. Its protein is CASSPWESYNEQFF. Based on the CDR3 plus reference TRBV5-1 and TRBJ2-1, the full variable domain is KAGVTQTPRYLIKTRGQQVTLSCSPISGHRSVSWYQQTPGQGLQFLFEYFSETQRNKGNFPGRFSGRQFSNSRSEMNVSTLELGDSALYLCASSPWESYNEQFFGPGTRLTVL.

At least ten counts were recorded for this clonotype. V gene TRBV29-1 combines with J gene TRBJ1-1; TRBD1 matches 8 bases. Trimming took 7 bases from V and 10 from J; bases not matched to a gene: 8. From germline, CDR1 is SQVTM and CDR2 ANQGSEA. This CDR3 has 11 residues. This CDR3 is CSERQGKTAFF. Written as DNA, the CDR3 is TGCAGCGAGAGACAGGGGAAAACAGCTTTCTTT.

As for this clonotype: This may arise from a read error, as a much more abundant clone is one base away. The genes are TRBV3-1 and TRBJ2-2; D is unclear. Germline V CDR1 and CDR2: LGHDT, YNNKEL (reference sequence). The CDR3 has 15 residues. CDR3 bases: TGTGCCACCAGCCTTGTTTGGGGTGACACCGGGGAGCTGTTTTTT. Its protein is CATSLVWGDTGELFF.

At least ten counts were recorded for this clonotype. This chain's CDR3 is CSGRGLGGNTEAFF. For the CDR3, the DNA is TGCAGCGGACGGGGCCTGGGGGGAAACACTGAAGCTTTCTTT. The chain joins TRBV29-1 to TRBJ1-1, with a weak D call TRBD1 (5 bases). The CDR3 totals 14 residues. Germline CDR1 and CDR2: SQVTM and ANQGSEA. The V end lost 7 bases, the J end lost 2 bases, and 17 bases lay between the germline ends.